This T cell receptor (beta chain) comes out of a study of shared clonotypes between healthy human individuals. Germline V CDR1 and CDR2: MNHNS, SASEGT. Trimming removed 4 bases from V and 2 bases from J, with 9 bases in between. This CDR3 spans 13 amino acids. Every immunoSEQ plate was one replicate of a subset's evenly spread DNA. The table came from immunoSEQ multiplex PCR; TCRdb's copy has only in-frame clones and leaves some out. The sample shows 1,500,000 or so clones, around 98.5% of them seen only once. General study results and limits: Among the subsets, naive ones generally showed larger estimated richness than memory ones. Naive CD4 clonotypes overlapped across a handful of donors at about 5.3%.

Regarding this clone: The antigen is not known.

The chain recombines TRBV6-1 with TRBJ2-7, with D possibly TRBD1 on 6 matching bases. This sequence originates from a man under 40 in good health. Sequenced sample: naive CD4+ T cells sorted from blood. Subset specified: CD45RA+ positively selected. The CDR3 sequence: CASSAGHTYEQYF. Here the CDR3 DNA reads TGTGCCAGCAGTGCGGGACATACCTACGAGCAGTACTTC.